This T cell receptor (beta chain) was retrieved from a study of cytomegalovirus exposure and HLA in healthy donors. Study as a whole: Roughly 92 million unique TCRs, all from HLA-typed donors, were included in an early release of the data. Findings and limits, study-wide: Using a false discovery rate of 0.05, a later analysis showed that roughly 16,000 TCR beta sequences were associated with HLA alleles. Accurate prediction of most subjects' HLA-A and HLA-B alleles from TCR beta sequences was reported. In a later analysis, the majority of CMV-associated beta chains seemingly showed HLA restriction.

On this clone: The antigen remains undetermined.

Germline CDR1 and CDR2: SGHRS and YFSETQ. This CDR3 comprises 13 residues. The V gene lost 0 bases and the J gene lost 6 bases, with 6 bases spanning the gap. Both 60 Vbeta primers and 13 Jbeta primers went into the PCR. This table comes from immunoSEQ multiplex PCR, and its TCRdb copy is limited to in-frame clones, with some not included. This sample's table has 95,000 to 150,000 clones. The sequenced material came from PBMCs. V and J are TRBV5-1 and TRBJ2-2, with D uncertain. This receptor was taken from a man aged 25-45 years in good health and CMV-seronegative. The CDR3 DNA reads as TGCGCCAGCAGCTTGGCTGGGCCCGGGGAGCTGTTTTTT. Its translation is CASSLAGPGELFF.